The 10 T cell receptor beta chains below come from one sample, sequenced in a study of early T cells in non-severe SARS-CoV-2 infection. TCRdb used MiXCR to reprocess the 5' RACE reads, holding one entry per CDR3 protein. The table lists fewer than 45,000 distinct CDR3 sequences, 8% to 10% of them singletons. The sample was whole blood. All receptors derive from an adult who was a healthcare worker with PCR-confirmed SARS-CoV-2 infection or an uninfected control (not recorded which).

This clonotype was counted a few times. This chain uses TRBV10-3 with TRBJ2-3, with no clear D. Trimming pared 1 base from V and 0 bases from J, leaving 8 bases between. CDR1 and CDR2 (germline): ENHRY, SYGVKD. The CDR3 length is 15 residues. CDR3 region: CAISEYGPSTDTQYF. DNA of the CDR3: TGTGCCATCAGTGAGTATGGCCCCAGCACAGATACGCAGTATTTT.

This clonotype has at least ten counts. The genes are TRBV11-1 and TRBJ2-1; D is tentatively TRBD1 or TRBD2 (5 bases each). Trimming shortened V by 5 bases and J by 8 bases, and 22 bases separated the two germline ends. Germline CDR1 is SGHAT and CDR2 is FQDESV (reference sequence). The CDR3 contains 16 residues. DNA for the CDR3: TGTGCCAGCAGCCCCAGGGTGGGGACCGGTTGGTATGAGCAGTTCTTC. This encodes CASSPRVGTGWYEQFF. Based on the CDR3 plus reference TRBV11-1 and TRBJ2-1, the full variable domain is EAEVAQSPRYKITEKSQAVAFWCDPISGHATLYWYRQILGQGPELLVQFQDESVVDDSQLPKDRFSAERLKGVDSTLKIQPAELGDSAMYLCASSPRVGTGWYEQFFGPGTRLTVL.

There are a few counts of this clonotype. The chain carries TRBV3-1 and TRBJ1-2; a possible D gene is TRBD1 (5 bases). Germline V gene data show CDR1 as LGHDT and CDR2 as YNNKEL (reference sequence). V was trimmed by 2 bases and J by 7 bases, leaving 11 bases between them. The CDR3 runs to 13 residues. CDR3 sequence: CASSQQGAGGYTF. DNA for the CDR3: TGTGCCAGCAGCCAACAGGGTGCGGGTGGCTACACCTTC.

The chain is built from TRBV7-2 and TRBJ2-7, with D perhaps TRBD1 (5 bases). Germline CDR1 reads SGHTA; CDR2 reads FQGNSA. The CDR3 is 15 amino acids. Trimming shortened V by 7 bases and J by 4 bases, and 20 bases separated the two germline ends. CDR3 nucleotides: TGTGCCAGCACCTCTTTTGGTGGGGCAGGGTACGAGCAGTACTTC. It yields the protein CASTSFGGAGYEQYF.

This clonotype was seen a few times. The V call is TRBV7-8, the J call TRBJ1-1, with D possibly TRBD1 on 5 matching bases. Trimming stripped 3 bases from V and 1 base from J, with 15 bases between. Germline CDR1 reads SGHVS; CDR2 reads FQNEAQ. The CDR3 length is 16 residues. The CDR3: CASSFGVGGTNTEAFF. Here the CDR3 DNA reads TGTGCCAGCAGCTTCGGAGTTGGGGGGACGAACACTGAAGCTTTCTTT.

This clonotype was observed at least ten times. V usage is TRBV5-1 and J usage is TRBJ1-2; possibly TRBD1 for D (5 bases). This CDR3 has 15 amino acids. Germline-derived CDR1 and CDR2 are SGHRS and YFSETQ. V gave up 0 bases and J gave up 3 bases, with 12 bases separating them. CDR3 DNA: TGCGCCAGCAGCTTGGTGGGGGAATTGGACTATGGCTACACCTTC. Its protein product is CASSLVGELDYGYTF.

This clonotype came up many times. The chain joins TRBV10-2 to TRBJ2-1, with D unresolved. Per germline, CDR1 WSHSY and CDR2 SAAADI. V lost 2 bases to trimming and J lost 7 bases, with 18 bases between them. The CDR3 has 16 residues. Here the CDR3 reads CASSEPIRPKDNEQFF. CDR3 nucleotide sequence: TGCGCCAGCAGTGAGCCCATCAGACCCAAGGATAATGAGCAGTTCTTC.

V gene TRBV28 combines with J gene TRBJ2-2; D gene unclear. The CDR3 is made up of 18 amino acids. V was cut by 2 bases and J by 6 bases, with 22 bases left in between. Germline CDR1 is MDHEN and CDR2 is SYDVKM. This chain's CDR3 is CASSLSKIGLVRSGELFF. CDR3 DNA: TGTGCCAGCAGTTTAAGCAAAATAGGGTTGGTCAGATCCGGGGAGCTGTTTTTT. Drawing the rest from reference TRBV28 and TRBJ2-2, the complete variable domain is DVKVTQSSRYLVKRTGEKVFLECVQDMDHENMFWYRQDPGLGLRLIYFSYDVKMKEKGDIPEGYSVSREKKERFSLILESASTNQTSMYLCASSLSKIGLVRSGELFFGEGSRLTVL.

There are many counts of this clonotype. The rearrangement joins TRBV29-1 to TRBJ1-1; no firm D call. Per germline, CDR1 SQVTM and CDR2 ANQGSEA. The V end lost 6 bases, the J end lost 5 bases, and 16 bases lay between the germline ends. This CDR3 has 13 amino acids. The CDR3 loop reads CSVLEIGGTEAFF. CDR3 bases: TGCAGCGTCCTCGAAATTGGAGGAACTGAAGCTTTCTTT.

The gene calls are TRBV29-1 and TRBJ1-1, with 7 bases lining up with TRBD1. The CDR3 is 13 amino acids. V lost 7 bases to trimming and J lost 1 base; unmatched junction nucleotides: 6. Germline CDR1 reads SQVTM; CDR2 reads ANQGSEA. The CDR3 DNA reads TGCAGCGGGAGGACAGGCGGGAACACTGAAGCTTTCTTT. Translated: CSGRTGGNTEAFF.